A single T cell receptor (beta chain) is shown here with its context. Amplification of TCR beta CDR3 regions used RNA transcripts. The first round was an RT-PCR with HTBI primers, and the second round was a multiplex PCR. One entry per CDR3 protein, called by TCRdb with MiXCR from the multiplex PCR reads. The data show 900,000 to 1,200,000 distinct CDR3 sequences, about two fifths seen once. These data come from a study of Graves' ophthalmopathy and Graves' hyperthyroidism. The germline V gene has CDR1 LNHNV and CDR2 YYDKDF (reference sequence). Trimming cost V 6 bases and J 3 bases; bases outside gene matches: 15. This CDR3 has 18 amino acids.

V usage is TRBV15 and J usage is TRBJ1-5; the match to TRBD1 covers 9 bases. The sequence was collected from an adult man with Graves' hyperthyroidism. Sequencing was carried out using peripheral blood or thyroid tissue (not recorded which). CDR3 region: CATSSMGTGRGNNQPQHF. CDR3 nucleotides: TGTGCCACCAGTAGCATGGGGACAGGGAGGGGGAACAATCAGCCCCAGCATTTT.